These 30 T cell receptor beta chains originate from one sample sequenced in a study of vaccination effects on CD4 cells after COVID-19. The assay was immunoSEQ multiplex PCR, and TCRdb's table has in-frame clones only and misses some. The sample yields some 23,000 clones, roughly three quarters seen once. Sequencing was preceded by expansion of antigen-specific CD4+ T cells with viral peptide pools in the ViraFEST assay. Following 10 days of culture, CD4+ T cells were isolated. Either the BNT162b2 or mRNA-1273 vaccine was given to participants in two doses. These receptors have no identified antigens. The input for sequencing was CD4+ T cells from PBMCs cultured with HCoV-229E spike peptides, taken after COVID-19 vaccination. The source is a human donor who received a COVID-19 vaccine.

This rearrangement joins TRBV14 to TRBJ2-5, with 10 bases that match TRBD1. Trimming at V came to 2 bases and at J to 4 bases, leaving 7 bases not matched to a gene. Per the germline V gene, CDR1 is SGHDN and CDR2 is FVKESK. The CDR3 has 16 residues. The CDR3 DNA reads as TGTGCCAGCAGCCAACGCCGGGACAGGGGTCCAGAGACCCAGTACTTC. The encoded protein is CASSQRRDRGPETQYF.

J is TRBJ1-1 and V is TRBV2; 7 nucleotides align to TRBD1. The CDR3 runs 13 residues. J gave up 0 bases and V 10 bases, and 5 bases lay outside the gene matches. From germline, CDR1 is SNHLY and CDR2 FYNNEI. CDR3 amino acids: CATRTGVNTEAFF. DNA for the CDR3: TGTGCCACCAGAACAGGGGTGAACACTGAAGCTTTCTTT.

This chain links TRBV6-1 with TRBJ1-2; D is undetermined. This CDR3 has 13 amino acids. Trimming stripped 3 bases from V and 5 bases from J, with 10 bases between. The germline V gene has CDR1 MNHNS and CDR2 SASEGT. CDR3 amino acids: CASSDRPRYGYTF. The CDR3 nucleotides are TGTGCCAGCAGTGACAGGCCCCGGTATGGCTACACCTTC.

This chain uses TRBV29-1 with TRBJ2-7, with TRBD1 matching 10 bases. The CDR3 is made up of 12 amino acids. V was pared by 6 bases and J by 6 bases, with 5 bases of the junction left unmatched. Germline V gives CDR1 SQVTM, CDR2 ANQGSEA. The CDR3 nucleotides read TGCAGCGTCGACAGGGGGCGAGGCGAGCAGTACTTC. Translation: CSVDRGRGEQYF.

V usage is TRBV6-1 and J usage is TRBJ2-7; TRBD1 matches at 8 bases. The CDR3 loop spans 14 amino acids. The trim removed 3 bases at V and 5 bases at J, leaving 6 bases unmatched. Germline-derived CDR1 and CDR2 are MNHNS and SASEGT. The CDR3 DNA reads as TGTGCCAGCAGTGAGGGACCGGGACAGGACGAGCAGTACTTC. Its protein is CASSEGPGQDEQYF.

DNA for the CDR3: TGTGCCAGCAGCTTGCTTGACACTGCCTATGGCTACACCTTC. The encoded protein is CASSLLDTAYGYTF. The V gene is TRBV7-9, the J gene TRBJ1-2; the D is unclear. CDR3 size: 14 residues. The germline gives CDR1 SEHNR, CDR2 FQNEAQ (reference sequence). Trimming pared 3 bases from V and 4 bases from J, leaving 12 bases between. Together with reference TRBV7-9 and TRBJ1-2, the CDR3 gives the full variable domain: DTGVSQNPRHKITKRGQNVTFRCDPISEHNRLYWYRQTLGQGPEFLTYFQNEAQLEKSRLLSDRFSAERPKGSFSTLEIQRTEQGDSAMYLCASSLLDTAYGYTFGSGTRLTVV.

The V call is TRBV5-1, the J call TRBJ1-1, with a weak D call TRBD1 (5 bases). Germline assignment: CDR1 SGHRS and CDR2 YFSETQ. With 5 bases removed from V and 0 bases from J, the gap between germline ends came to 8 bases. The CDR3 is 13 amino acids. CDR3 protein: CASRGVMNTEAFF. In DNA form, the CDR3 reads TGCGCCAGCAGGGGGGTCATGAACACTGAAGCTTTCTTT. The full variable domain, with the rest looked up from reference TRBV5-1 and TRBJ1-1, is KAGVTQTPRYLIKTRGQQVTLSCSPISGHRSVSWYQQTPGQGLQFLFEYFSETQRNKGNFPGRFSGRQFSNSRSEMNVSTLELGDSALYLCASRGVMNTEAFFGQGTRLTVV.

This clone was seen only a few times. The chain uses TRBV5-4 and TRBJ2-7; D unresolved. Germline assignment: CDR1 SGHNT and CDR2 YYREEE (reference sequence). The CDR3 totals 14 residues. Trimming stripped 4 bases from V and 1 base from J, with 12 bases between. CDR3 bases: TGTGCCAGCAGCCTCAAAACACCTTCCTACGAGCAGTACTTC. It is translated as CASSLKTPSYEQYF.

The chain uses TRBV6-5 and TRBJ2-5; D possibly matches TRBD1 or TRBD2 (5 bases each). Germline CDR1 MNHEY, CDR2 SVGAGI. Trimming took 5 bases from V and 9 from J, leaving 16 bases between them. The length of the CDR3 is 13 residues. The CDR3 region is CASSLGTQGAQYF. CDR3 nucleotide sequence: TGTGCCAGCAGTCTCGGGACGCAGGGTGCCCAGTACTTC.

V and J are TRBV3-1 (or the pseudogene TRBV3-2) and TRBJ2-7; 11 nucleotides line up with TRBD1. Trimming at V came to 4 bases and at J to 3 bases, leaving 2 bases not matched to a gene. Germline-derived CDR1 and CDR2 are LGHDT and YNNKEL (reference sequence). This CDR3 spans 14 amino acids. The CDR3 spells CASSPGQGVYEQYF. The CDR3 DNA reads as TGTGCCAGCAGCCCGGGACAGGGGGTCTACGAGCAGTACTTC.

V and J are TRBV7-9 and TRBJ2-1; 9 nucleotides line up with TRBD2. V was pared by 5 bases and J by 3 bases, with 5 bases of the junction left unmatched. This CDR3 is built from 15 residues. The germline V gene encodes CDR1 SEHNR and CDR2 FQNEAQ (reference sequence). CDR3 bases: TGTGCCAGCAGCCACCGACTAGCGGACTACAATGAGCAGTTCTTC. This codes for CASSHRLADYNEQFF.

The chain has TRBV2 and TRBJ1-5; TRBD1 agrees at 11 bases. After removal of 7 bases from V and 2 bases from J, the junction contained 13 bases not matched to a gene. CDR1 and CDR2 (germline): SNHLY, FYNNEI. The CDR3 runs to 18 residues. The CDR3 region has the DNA TGTGCCAGCAACCGGGACAGGGGGACCCATTTGGGCAATCAGCCCCAGCATTTT. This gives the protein CASNRDRGTHLGNQPQHF.

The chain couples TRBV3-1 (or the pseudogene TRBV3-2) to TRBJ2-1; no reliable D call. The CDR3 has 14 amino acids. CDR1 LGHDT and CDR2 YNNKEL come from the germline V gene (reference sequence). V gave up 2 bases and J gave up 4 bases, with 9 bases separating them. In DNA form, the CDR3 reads TGTGCCAGCAGCCAACCCTCCAGGTACAATGAGCAGTTCTTC. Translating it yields CASSQPSRYNEQFF.

As DNA, the CDR3 is TGTGCCAGTAGGGGGGGACAGGGTGTCACCGGGGAGCTGTTTTTT. As protein: CASRGGQGVTGELFF. The chain employs TRBV19 and TRBJ2-2; 9 nucleotides agree with TRBD1. This CDR3 is 15 amino acids long. Germline-derived CDR1 and CDR2 are LNHDA and SQIVND (reference sequence). The junction had 6 bases not matched to a gene; V was cut back by 6 bases and J by 4 bases.

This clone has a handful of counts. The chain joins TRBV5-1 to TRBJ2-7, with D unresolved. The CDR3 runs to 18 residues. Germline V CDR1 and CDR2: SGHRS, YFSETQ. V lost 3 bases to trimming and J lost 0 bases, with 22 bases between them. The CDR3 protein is CASSSPTGLGFSSYEQYF. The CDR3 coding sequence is TGCGCCAGCAGCTCGCCCACCGGTTTGGGGTTCAGCTCCTACGAGCAGTACTTC.

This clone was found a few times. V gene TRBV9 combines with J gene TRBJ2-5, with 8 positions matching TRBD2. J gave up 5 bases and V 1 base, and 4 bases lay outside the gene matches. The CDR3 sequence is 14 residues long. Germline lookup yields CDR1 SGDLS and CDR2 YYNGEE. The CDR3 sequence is CASSVYASGETQYF. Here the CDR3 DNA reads TGTGCCAGCAGCGTATACGCTAGCGGGGAGACCCAGTACTTC.

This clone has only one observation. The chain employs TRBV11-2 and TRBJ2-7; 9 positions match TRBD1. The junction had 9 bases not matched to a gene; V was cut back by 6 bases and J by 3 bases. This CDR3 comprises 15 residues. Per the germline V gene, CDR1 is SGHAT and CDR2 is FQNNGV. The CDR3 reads CASRDPGQGNYEQYF. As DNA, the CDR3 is TGTGCCAGCAGAGACCCGGGACAGGGTAACTACGAGCAGTACTTC.

CDR3 sequence reads: CASSRSGGRYNEQFF. The DNA of the CDR3 is TGTGCCAGCAGTAGAAGCGGGGGCCGATACAATGAGCAGTTCTTC. The chain joins TRBV6-2 or TRBV6-3 to TRBJ2-1; 8 bases are shared with TRBD2. With V trimmed by 5 bases and J by 4 bases, 7 bases remained unmatched. CDR3 length: 15 amino acids. Germline V gene lookup returns CDR1 MNHEY and CDR2 SVGEGT.

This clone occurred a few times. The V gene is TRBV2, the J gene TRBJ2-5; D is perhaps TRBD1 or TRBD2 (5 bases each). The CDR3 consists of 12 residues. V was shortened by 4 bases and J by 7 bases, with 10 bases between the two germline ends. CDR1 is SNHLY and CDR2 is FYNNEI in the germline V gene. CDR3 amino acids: CASSGGIGTQYF. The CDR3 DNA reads TGTGCCAGCAGTGGGGGGATCGGGACCCAGTACTTC.

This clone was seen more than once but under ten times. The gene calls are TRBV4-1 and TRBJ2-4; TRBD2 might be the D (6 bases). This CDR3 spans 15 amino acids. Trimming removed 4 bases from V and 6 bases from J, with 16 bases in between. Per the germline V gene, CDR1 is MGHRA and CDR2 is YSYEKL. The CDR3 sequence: CASSPEADGRNIQYF. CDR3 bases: TGCGCCAGCAGCCCAGAGGCCGACGGGAGAAACATTCAGTACTTC.

CDR3 residues: CASSLGQGNYGYTF. CDR3 DNA: TGTGCCAGCAGCTTGGGACAGGGGAACTATGGCTACACCTTC. The chain combines TRBV5-5 with TRBJ1-2; 8 bases are shared with TRBD1. The CDR3 consists of 14 residues. CDR1 and CDR2 from the germline V gene are SGHKS and YYEKEE (reference sequence). V was clipped by 0 bases and J by 2 bases; unmatched bases: 0.

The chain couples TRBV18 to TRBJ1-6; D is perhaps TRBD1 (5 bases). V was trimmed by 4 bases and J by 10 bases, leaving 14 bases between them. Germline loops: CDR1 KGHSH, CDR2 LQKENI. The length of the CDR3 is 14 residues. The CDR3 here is CASSQNEAGSPLHF. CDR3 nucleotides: TGTGCCAGCTCACAAAACGAAGCAGGGTCACCCCTCCACTTT.

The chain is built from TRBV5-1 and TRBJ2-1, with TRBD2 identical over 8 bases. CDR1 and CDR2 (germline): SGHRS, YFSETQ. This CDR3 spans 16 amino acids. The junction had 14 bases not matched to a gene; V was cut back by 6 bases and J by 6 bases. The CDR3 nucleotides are TGCGCCAGCACCGATGCGGGGGGTATAAGGGGCAATGAGCAGTTCTTC. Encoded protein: CASTDAGGIRGNEQFF.

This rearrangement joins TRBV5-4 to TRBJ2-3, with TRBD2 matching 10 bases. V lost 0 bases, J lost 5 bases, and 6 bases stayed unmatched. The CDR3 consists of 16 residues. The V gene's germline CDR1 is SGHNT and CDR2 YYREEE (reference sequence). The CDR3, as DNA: TGTGCCAGCAGCTTGGCCGCCGCTAGCGGGGGAGATACGCAGTATTTT. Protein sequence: CASSLAAASGGDTQYF.

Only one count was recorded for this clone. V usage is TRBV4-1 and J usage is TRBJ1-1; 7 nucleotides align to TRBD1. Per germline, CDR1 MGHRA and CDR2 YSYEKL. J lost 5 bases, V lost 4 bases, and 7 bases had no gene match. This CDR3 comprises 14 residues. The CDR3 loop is CASSPGTVDTEAFF. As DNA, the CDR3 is TGCGCCAGCAGCCCAGGGACAGTCGATACTGAAGCTTTCTTT.

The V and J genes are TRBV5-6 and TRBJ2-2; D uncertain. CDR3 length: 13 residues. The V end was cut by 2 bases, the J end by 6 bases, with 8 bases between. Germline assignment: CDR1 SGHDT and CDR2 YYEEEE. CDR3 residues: CASSFQVPGELFF. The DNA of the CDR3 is TGTGCCAGCAGCTTTCAGGTGCCCGGGGAGCTGTTTTTT.

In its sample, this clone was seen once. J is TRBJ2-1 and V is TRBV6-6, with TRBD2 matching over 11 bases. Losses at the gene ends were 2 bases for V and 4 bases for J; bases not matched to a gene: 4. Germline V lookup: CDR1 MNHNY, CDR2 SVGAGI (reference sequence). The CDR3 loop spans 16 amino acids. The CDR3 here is CASSYLGTSGYNEQFF. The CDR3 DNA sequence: TGTGCCAGCAGTTACCTAGGGACTAGCGGATACAATGAGCAGTTCTTC.

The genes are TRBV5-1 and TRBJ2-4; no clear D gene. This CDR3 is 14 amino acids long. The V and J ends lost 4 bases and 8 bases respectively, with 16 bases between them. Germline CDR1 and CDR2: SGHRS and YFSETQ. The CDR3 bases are TGCGCCAGCAGCATGGCCGGACCACTGGACATTCAGTACTTC. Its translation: CASSMAGPLDIQYF.

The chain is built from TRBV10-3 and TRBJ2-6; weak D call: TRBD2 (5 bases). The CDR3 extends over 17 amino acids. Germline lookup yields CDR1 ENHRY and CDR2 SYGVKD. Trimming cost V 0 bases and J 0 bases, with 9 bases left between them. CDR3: CAISESVGSSGANVLTF. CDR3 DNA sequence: TGTGCCATCAGTGAGTCGGTAGGGAGCTCTGGGGCCAACGTCCTGACTTTC.

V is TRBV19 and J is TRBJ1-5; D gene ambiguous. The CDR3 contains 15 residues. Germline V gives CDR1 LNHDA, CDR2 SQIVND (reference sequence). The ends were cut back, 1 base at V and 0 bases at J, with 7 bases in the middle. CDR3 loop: CASSIVSVSNQPQHF. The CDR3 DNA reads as TGTGCCAGTAGTATAGTTTCGGTTAGCAATCAGCCCCAGCATTTT.